A selection of T cell receptor beta chains follows, all from one sample in a study of blood T cell repertoires in COVID-19. Measured with immunoSEQ multiplex PCR; TCRdb has only the in-frame clones, and not every one. The repertoire has approximately 380,000 clones, approximately 81% of them found once; the top ten carry roughly 3.6%. Sequencing was performed on peripheral blood. All receptors derive from a woman younger than 35 with acute or convalescent COVID-19. The CDR3 runs from the conserved cysteine through the conserved F or W. A D gene is named only where the DNA matches it firmly. The listing skips clone size in some rows; elsewhere it reads once, few, many or a size class.

v_call	clone_size	j_call	d_call	cdr3_aa	cdr3_nt
TRBV12-3/TRBV12-4	.	TRBJ2-2	.	CASSLSHTGELFF	TGTGCCAGCAGTTTGTCCCATACCGGGGAGCTGTTTTTT
TRBV11-3	.	TRBJ1-2	.	CASSPGTRLSYTF	TGTGCCAGCAGCCCCGGGACTCGATTGAGCTACACCTTC
TRBV7-8	.	TRBJ1-3	.	CASSPDSSSGNTIYF	TGTGCCAGCAGCCCGGACAGCAGCTCTGGAAACACCATATATTTT
TRBV28	.	TRBJ2-5	.	CASTRGTGRLGGRRETQYF	TGTGCCAGCACTCGGGGAACAGGGCGGCTGGGAGGGCGGCGGGAGACCCAGTACTTC
TRBV6-1	.	TRBJ1-5	.	CASSENTQPQHF	TGTGCCAGCAGTGAGAACACTCAGCCCCAGCATTTT
TRBV11-2	few	TRBJ1-3	TRBD1	CASSLQGASGNTIYF	TGTGCCAGCAGCTTACAGGGGGCCTCTGGAAACACCATATATTTT
TRBV19	.	TRBJ2-5	.	CASSPGPSGGQETQYF	TGTGCCAGTAGTCCGGGGCCGAGTGGGGGGCAAGAGACCCAGTACTTC
TRBV2	.	TRBJ1-1	.	CATAQVPDTEAFF	TGTGCCACCGCACAGGTTCCAGACACTGAAGCTTTCTTT
TRBV9	.	TRBJ1-6	.	CASSVGASYNSPLHF	TGTGCCAGCAGCGTGGGGGCCTCCTATAATTCACCCCTCCACTTT
TRBV18	.	TRBJ1-3	TRBD1	CASSPLGQGAPGNTIYF	TGTGCCAGCTCACCTCTGGGACAGGGGGCGCCGGGAAACACCATATATTTT
TRBV15	.	TRBJ1-5	.	CATSRGGQSNQPQHF	TGTGCCACCAGCAGAGGAGGACAGTCCAATCAGCCCCAGCATTTT
TRBV19	few	TRBJ1-4	.	CASNGGGATNEKLFF	TGTGCCAGTAACGGGGGAGGCGCAACTAATGAAAAACTGTTTTTT
TRBV3-1/TRBV3-2	.	TRBJ1-5	TRBD1	CASSEQGRGNQPQHF	TGTGCCAGCAGCGAACAGGGGAGAGGTAATCAGCCCCAGCATTTT
TRBV12-5	.	TRBJ1-1	.	CASGGGGATEAFF	TGTGCTAGTGGCGGGGGGGGAGCCACTGAAGCTTTCTTT
TRBV5-1	.	TRBJ2-5	TRBD2	CASSSSTGLAGETQYF	TGCGCCAGCAGCTCCTCTACGGGACTAGCGGGGGAGACCCAGTACTTC
TRBV7-9	.	TRBJ1-2	.	CASSPVEMDTF	TGTGCCAGCAGCCCGGTGGAGATGGACACCTTC
TRBV9	.	TRBJ1-1	.	CASSVAVNTEAFF	TGTGCCAGCAGCGTAGCAGTGAACACTGAAGCTTTCTTT
TRBV2	.	TRBJ2-1	.	CASRELQGVNEQFF	TGTGCCAGCAGGGAACTACAGGGAGTCAATGAGCAGTTCTTC